This T cell receptor beta chain comes out of a study of CD8+ T cells in alopecia areata. RNA was isolated and reverse transcribed to cDNA, the sequencing template. Measured with immunoSEQ multiplex PCR; TCRdb has only the in-frame clones, and not every one. The sample holds about 150,000 clones, approximately 53% seen once. Sampling of alopecia areata patients yielded lesional scalp punch biopsies as well as peripheral blood. The J segment lost 5 bases and the V segment lost 1 base, leaving 1 base of the junction unmatched. The CDR3 sequence is 13 residues long. Germline CDR1 and CDR2: SGHTA and FQGNSA.

Sequencing was performed on CD8+ T cells sorted from blood, taken at week 0. The gene calls are TRBV7-2 and TRBJ2-7, with 8 nucleotides matching TRBD1. The receptor was isolated from a human donor with alopecia areata. The CDR3 DNA follows: TGTGCCAGCAGCTTAGTGACAGGGGACGAGCAGTACTTC. This sequence encodes CASSLVTGDEQYF. The variable domain in full, completed from reference TRBV7-2 and TRBJ2-7, reads GAGVSQSPSNKVTEKGKDVELRCDPISGHTALYWYRQSLGQGLEFLIYFQGNSAPDKSGLPSDRFSAERTGGSVSTLTIQRTQQEDSAVYLCASSLVTGDEQYFGPGTRLTVT.